This T cell receptor (beta chain) was sequenced in a study of T-cell memory formation after mild COVID-19. Overall study context: TCR clusters largely stayed donor specific.

From 5'RACE with constant-segment primers came TCR alpha and TCR beta cDNA libraries that carried sample barcodes and UMIs. One entry per CDR3 protein results from TCRdb running MiXCR on the 5' RACE reads. Counted here are a few hundred thousand distinct CDR3 sequences, around 15% occurring once; the ten biggest clones make up more than 20%. The germline V gene encodes CDR1 SGHTA and CDR2 FQGNSA. The CDR3 runs 17 residues. The J segment lost 1 base and the V segment lost 1 base, leaving 5 bases of the junction unmatched. This clonotype was obtained from a man aged 18 to 30 who had mild COVID-19 (a few samples of this study predate the infection). Cell type and time point are not known. Sequencing was carried out using PBMCs or a T cell subset sorted from them (not recorded which). The chain employs TRBV7-2 and TRBJ2-1; TRBD2 matches at 9 bases. The CDR3 DNA reads TGTGCCAGCAGCTTAGTACTAGCGGGTGGTTCCTACAATGAGCAGTTCTTC. Translated, it gives CASSLVLAGGSYNEQFF.